The 4 T cell receptor beta chains below come from one sample, sequenced in a study of T cells in localized non-small cell lung cancer. The data were produced by immunoSEQ multiplex PCR, yet TCRdb's version contains in-frame clones alone and is incomplete. Of tens of thousands of clones in the sample, roughly 91% were seen once. The sample here was PBMCs, taken before any cancer treatment. These receptors came from a woman between 35 and 75 years old with stage II lung adenocarcinoma.

The chain is built from TRBV4-1 and TRBJ2-1; weak D call: TRBD2 (6 bases). CDR3 length equals 17 residues. Per the germline V gene, CDR1 is MGHRA and CDR2 is YSYEKL. V gave up 0 bases and J gave up 6 bases, with 18 bases separating them. CDR3 nucleotides: TGCGCCAGCAGCCAAGATAGGATGGAGGGGCCGAGCAATGAGCAGTTCTTC. It translates to CASSQDRMEGPSNEQFF.

The chain joins TRBV11-2 to TRBJ2-3, with TRBD2 matching over 7 bases. Germline values: CDR1 SGHAT, CDR2 FQNNGV. V was pared by 5 bases and J by 5 bases, with 7 bases of the junction left unmatched. This CDR3 comprises 14 residues. The CDR3 DNA reads TGTGCCAGCAGCCCGTTACGCGGGAGAGATACGCAGTATTTT. It translates to CASSPLRGRDTQYF.

V and J are TRBV6-5 and TRBJ2-1, with D perhaps assigned TRBD1 or TRBD2 (5 bases each). V gave up 0 bases and J gave up 8 bases, with 17 bases separating them. The germline gives CDR1 MNHEY, CDR2 SVGAGI. The CDR3 spans 16 residues. Here the CDR3 reads CASSYSIIGGRYEQFF. In nucleotides, the CDR3 is TGTGCCAGCAGTTACTCGATCATTGGGGGAAGATATGAGCAGTTCTTC.

The gene calls are TRBV2 and TRBJ1-3; D not certain. The germline CDR1 and CDR2 sequences are SNHLY and FYNNEI. This CDR3 contains 12 residues. V gave up 0 bases and J gave up 8 bases, with 5 bases separating them. The CDR3 nucleotides read TGTGCCAGCAGTGAAGCCACATACACCATATATTTT. Its protein is CASSEATYTIYF.